This TCR beta chain was recovered during a study of blood T cell repertoires in COVID-19. Looking at the study overall: Donors in the United States, Italy and Spain gave samples during acute or convalescent COVID-19. From T cells, B-cell-depleted T cells, or PBMCs came the material, which was cDNA or gDNA.

Germline lookup yields CDR1 MNHEY and CDR2 SMNVEV (reference sequence). Trimming removed 4 bases at V and 0 bases at J, with 15 bases between. The CDR3 extends over 16 amino acids. Clones were read by immunoSEQ multiplex PCR, and TCRdb kept only the in-frame ones, dropping some. The table shows fewer than 400,000 clones, with less than 85% occurring only once. Participants were aged roughly 18 to 89 years from more than 20 US areas. Cohort placement rested on clinical history that participants reported themselves. V is TRBV27 and J is TRBJ1-1, with a possible D match to TRBD1 (6 bases). Sequenced: PBMCs or T cells enriched from blood (not recorded which). This receptor was obtained from a woman in her twenties or thirties who had been exposed to COVID-19. CDR3 sequence reads: CASSSGGAAMNTEAFF. The CDR3 DNA follows: TGTGCCAGCAGTTCCGGGGGGGCCGCTATGAACACTGAAGCTTTCTTT.